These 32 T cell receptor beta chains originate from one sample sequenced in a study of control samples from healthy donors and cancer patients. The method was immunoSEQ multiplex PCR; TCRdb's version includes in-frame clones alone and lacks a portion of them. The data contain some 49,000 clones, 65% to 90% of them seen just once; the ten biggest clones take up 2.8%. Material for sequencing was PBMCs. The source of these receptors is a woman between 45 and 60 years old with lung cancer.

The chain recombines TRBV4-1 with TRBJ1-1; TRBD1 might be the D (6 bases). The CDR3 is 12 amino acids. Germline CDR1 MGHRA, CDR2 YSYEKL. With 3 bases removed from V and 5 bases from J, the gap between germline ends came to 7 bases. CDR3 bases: TGCGCCAGCAGCCATCAGGGGACTGAAGCTTTCTTT. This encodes CASSHQGTEAFF.

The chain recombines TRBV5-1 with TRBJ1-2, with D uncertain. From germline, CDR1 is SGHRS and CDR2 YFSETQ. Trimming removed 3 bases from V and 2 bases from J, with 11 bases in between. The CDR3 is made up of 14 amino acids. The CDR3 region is CASSYEDANYGYTF. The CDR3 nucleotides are TGCGCCAGCAGCTACGAGGACGCAAACTATGGCTACACCTTC. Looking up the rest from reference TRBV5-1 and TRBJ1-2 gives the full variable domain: KAGVTQTPRYLIKTRGQQVTLSCSPISGHRSVSWYQQTPGQGLQFLFEYFSETQRNKGNFPGRFSGRQFSNSRSEMNVSTLELGDSALYLCASSYEDANYGYTFGSGTRLTVV.

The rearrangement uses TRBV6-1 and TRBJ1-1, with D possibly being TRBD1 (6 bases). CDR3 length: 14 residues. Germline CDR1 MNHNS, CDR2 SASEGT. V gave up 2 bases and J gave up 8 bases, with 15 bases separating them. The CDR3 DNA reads TGTGCCAGCAGTGAAACTCTCGGACAGATCGAAGCTTTCTTT. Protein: CASSETLGQIEAFF.

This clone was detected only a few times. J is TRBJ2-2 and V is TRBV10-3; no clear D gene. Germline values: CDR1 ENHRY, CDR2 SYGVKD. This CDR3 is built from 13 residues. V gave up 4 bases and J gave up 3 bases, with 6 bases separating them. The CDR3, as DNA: TGTGCCATCAGTGTTCTCGACACCGGGGAGCTGTTTTTT. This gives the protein CAISVLDTGELFF.

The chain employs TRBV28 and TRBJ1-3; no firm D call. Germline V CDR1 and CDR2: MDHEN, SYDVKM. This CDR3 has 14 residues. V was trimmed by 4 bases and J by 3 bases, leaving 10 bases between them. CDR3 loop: CASSSPRSGNTIYF. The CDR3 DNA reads TGTGCCAGCAGTTCCCCGAGGAGTGGAAACACCATATATTTT.

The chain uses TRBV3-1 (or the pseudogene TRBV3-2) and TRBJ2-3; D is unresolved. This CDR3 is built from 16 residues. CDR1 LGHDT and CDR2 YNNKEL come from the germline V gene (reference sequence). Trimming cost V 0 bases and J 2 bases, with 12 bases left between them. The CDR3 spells CASSQDRRSPTDTQYF. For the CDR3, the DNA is TGTGCCAGCAGCCAAGACCGGCGTAGTCCCACAGATACGCAGTATTTT.

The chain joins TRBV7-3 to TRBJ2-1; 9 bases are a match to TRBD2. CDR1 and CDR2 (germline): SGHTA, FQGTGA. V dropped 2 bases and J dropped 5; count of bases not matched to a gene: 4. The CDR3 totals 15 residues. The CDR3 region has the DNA TGTGCCAGCAGCTTAGACGGACTAGCGCACAATGAGCAGTTCTTC. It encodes CASSLDGLAHNEQFF.

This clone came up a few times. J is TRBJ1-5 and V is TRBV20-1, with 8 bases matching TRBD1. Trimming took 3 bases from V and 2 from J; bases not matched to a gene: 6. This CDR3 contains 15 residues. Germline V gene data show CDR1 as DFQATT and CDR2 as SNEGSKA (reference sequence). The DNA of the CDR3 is TGCAGTGCTAGTGCAGGGGGCGAGGGCAATCAGCCCCAGCATTTT. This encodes CSASAGGEGNQPQHF.

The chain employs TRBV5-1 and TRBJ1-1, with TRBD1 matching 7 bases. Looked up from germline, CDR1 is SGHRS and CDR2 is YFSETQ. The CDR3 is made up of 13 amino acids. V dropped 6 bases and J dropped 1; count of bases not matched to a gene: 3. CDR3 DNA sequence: TGCGCCAGCATCGGACAGGCGAACACTGAAGCTTTCTTT. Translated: CASIGQANTEAFF.

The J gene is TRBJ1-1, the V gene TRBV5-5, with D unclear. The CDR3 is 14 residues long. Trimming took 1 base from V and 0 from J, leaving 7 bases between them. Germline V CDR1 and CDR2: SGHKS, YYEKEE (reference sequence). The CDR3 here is CASSLTGVNTEAFF. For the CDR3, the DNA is TGTGCCAGCAGCTTGACTGGAGTGAACACTGAAGCTTTCTTT.

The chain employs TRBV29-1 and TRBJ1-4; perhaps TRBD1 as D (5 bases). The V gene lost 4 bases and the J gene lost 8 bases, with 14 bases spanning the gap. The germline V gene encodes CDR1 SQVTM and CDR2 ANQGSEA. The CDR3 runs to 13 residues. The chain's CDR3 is CSVVPRDHEKLFF. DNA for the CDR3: TGCAGCGTTGTCCCTCGGGACCACGAAAAACTGTTTTTT.

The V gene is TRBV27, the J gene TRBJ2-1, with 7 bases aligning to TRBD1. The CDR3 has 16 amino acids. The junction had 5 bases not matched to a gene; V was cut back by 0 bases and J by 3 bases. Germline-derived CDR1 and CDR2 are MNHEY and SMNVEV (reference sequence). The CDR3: CASSLSWRQGYNEQFF. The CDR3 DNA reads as TGTGCCAGCAGTTTATCGTGGAGACAGGGCTACAATGAGCAGTTCTTC.

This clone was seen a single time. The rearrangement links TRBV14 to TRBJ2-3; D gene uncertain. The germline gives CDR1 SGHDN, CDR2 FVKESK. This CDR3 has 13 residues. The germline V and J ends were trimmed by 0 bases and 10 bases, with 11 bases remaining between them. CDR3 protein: CASSQDLRLAQYF. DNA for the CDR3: TGTGCCAGCAGCCAAGATTTGCGACTTGCGCAGTATTTT.

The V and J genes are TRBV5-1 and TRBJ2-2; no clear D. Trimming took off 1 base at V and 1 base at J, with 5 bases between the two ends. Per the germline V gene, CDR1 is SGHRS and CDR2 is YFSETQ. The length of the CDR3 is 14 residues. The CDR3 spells CASSLQENTGELFF. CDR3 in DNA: TGCGCCAGCAGCTTGCAGGAGAACACCGGGGAGCTGTTTTTT.

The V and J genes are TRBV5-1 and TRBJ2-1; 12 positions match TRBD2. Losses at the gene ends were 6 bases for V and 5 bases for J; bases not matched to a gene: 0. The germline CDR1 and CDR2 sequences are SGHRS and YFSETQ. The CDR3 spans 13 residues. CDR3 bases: TGCGCCAGCACTAGCGGGGGGGACAATGAGCAGTTCTTC. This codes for CASTSGGDNEQFF.

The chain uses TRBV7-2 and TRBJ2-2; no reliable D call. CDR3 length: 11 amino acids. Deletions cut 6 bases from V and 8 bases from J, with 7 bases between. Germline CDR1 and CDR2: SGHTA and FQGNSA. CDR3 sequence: CASSRLGELFF. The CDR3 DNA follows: TGTGCCAGCAGTCGTTTAGGGGAGCTGTTTTTT.

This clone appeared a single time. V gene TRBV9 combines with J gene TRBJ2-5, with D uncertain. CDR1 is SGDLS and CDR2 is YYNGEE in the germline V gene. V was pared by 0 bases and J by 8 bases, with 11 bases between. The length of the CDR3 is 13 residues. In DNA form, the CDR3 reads TGTGCCAGCAGCGTAGGTATAATAGACACCCAGTACTTC. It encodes CASSVGIIDTQYF.

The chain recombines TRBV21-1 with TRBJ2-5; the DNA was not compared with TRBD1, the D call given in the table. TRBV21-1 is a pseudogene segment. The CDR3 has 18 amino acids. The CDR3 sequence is CASGETGFERGPQETQYF. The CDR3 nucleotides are TGTGCCAGCGGTGAAACAGGGTTTGAAAGGGGTCCTCAAGAGACCCAGTACTTC.

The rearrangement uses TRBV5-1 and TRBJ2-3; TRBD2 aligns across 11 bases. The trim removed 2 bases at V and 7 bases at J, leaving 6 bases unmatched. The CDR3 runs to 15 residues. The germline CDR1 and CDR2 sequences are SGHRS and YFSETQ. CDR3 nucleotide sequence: TGCGCCAGCAGCTTTTCTAGCGGGGGGAAAAATACGCAGTATTTT. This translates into CASSFSSGGKNTQYF.

CDR3 bases: TGCGCCAGCAGCTTGGGAGCTTCCAACTCCTACGAGCAGTACTTC. Protein product: CASSLGASNSYEQYF. The chain has TRBV5-1 and TRBJ2-7; D unclear. The CDR3 covers 15 residues. The ends were cut back, 0 bases at V and 0 bases at J, with 10 bases in the middle. The V gene's germline CDR1 is SGHRS and CDR2 YFSETQ.

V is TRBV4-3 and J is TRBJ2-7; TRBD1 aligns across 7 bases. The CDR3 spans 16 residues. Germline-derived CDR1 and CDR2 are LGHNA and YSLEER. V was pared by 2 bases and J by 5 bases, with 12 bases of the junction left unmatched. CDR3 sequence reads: CASSQNYGTVSDEQYF. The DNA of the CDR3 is TGCGCCAGCAGCCAAAATTACGGGACAGTCTCGGACGAGCAGTACTTC.

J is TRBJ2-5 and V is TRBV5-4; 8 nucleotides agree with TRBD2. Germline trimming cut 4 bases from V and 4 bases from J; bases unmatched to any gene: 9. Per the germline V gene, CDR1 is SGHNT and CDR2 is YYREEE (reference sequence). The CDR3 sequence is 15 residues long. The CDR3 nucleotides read TGTGCCAGCAGCCCCGGGGGGGGGAGTTTAGAGACCCAGTACTTC. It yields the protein CASSPGGGSLETQYF.

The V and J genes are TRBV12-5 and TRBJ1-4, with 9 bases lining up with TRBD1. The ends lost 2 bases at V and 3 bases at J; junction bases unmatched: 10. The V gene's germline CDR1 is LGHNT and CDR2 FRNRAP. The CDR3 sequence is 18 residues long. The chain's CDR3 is CASGLLTGTGMSNEKLFF. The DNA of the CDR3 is TGTGCTAGTGGTTTGTTAACCGGGACAGGGATGTCTAATGAAAAACTGTTTTTT.

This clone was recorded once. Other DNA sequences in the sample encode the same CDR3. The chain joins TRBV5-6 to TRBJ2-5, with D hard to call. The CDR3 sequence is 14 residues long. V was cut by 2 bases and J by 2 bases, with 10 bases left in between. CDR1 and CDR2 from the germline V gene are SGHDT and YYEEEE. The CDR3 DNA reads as TGTGCCAGCAGCTTTGGAACAGATCAAGAGACCCAGTACTTC. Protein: CASSFGTDQETQYF.

DNA for the CDR3: TGTGCCAGCAGTTATCCGTCTAGCAATCAGCCCCAGCATTTT. It encodes CASSYPSSNQPQHF. The chain combines TRBV6-2 or TRBV6-3 with TRBJ1-5; D is unresolved. CDR3 length: 14 residues. Looked up from germline, CDR1 is MNHEY and CDR2 is SVGEGT. The germline V and J ends were trimmed by 3 bases and 0 bases, with 6 bases remaining between them.

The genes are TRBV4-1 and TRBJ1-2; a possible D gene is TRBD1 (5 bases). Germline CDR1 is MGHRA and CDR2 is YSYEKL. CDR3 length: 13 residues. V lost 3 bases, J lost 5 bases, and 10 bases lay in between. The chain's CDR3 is CASSQSEGYGYTF. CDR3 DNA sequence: TGCGCCAGCAGCCAGTCAGAGGGGTATGGCTACACCTTC.

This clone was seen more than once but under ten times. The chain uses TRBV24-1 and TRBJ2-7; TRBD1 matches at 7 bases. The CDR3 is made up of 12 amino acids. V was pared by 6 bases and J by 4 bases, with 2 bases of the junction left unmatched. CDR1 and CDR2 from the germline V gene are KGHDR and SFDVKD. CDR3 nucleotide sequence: TGTGCCACCAGTTTACAGGGGTACGAGCAGTACTTC. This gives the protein CATSLQGYEQYF.

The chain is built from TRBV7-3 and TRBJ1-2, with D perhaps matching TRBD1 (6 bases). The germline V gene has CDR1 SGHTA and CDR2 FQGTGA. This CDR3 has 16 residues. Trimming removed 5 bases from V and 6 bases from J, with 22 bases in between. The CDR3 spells CASSPRGGPAANGYTF. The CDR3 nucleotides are TGTGCCAGCAGCCCCCGGGGGGGGCCGGCGGCCAATGGCTACACCTTC.

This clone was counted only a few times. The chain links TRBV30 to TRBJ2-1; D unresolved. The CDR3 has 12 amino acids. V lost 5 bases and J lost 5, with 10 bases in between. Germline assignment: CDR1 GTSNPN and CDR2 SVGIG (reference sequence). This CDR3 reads CAWDDGHNEQFF. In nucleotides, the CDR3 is TGTGCCTGGGATGACGGCCACAATGAGCAGTTCTTC.

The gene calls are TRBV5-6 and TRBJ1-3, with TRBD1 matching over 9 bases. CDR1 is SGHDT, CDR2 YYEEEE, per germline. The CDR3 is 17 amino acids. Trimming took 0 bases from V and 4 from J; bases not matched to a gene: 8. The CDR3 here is CASSLELQGAGGNTIYF. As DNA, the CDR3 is TGTGCCAGCAGCTTGGAATTACAGGGGGCGGGCGGAAACACCATATATTTT. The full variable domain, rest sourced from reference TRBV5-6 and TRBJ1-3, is DAGVTQSPTHLIKTRGQQVTLRCSPKSGHDTVSWYQQALGQGPQFIFQYYEEEERQRGNFPDRFSGHQFPNYSSELNVNALLLGDSALYLCASSLELQGAGGNTIYFGEGSWLTVV.

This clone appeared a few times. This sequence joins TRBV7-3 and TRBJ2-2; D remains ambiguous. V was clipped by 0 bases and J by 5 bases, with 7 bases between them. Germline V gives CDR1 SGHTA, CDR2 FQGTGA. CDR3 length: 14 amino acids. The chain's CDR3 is CASSLTAVTGELFF. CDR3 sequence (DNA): TGTGCCAGCAGCTTAACCGCGGTTACCGGGGAGCTGTTTTTT.

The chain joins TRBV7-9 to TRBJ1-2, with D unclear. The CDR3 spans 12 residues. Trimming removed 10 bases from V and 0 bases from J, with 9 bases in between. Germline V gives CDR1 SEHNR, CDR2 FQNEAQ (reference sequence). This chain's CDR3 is CATLEANYGYTF. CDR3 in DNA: TGTGCCACCCTGGAAGCTAACTATGGCTACACCTTC.